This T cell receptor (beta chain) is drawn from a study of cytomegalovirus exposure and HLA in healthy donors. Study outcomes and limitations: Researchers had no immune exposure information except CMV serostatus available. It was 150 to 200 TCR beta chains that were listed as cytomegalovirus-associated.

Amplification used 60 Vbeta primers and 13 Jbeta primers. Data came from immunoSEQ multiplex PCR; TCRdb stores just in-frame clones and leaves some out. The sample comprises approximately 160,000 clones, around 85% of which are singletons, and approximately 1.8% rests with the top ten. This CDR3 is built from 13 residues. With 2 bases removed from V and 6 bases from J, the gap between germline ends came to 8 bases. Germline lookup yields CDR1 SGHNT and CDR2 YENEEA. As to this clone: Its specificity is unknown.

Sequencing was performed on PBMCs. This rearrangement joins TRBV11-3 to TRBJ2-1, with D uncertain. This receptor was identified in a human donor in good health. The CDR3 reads CASSLIPSNEQFF. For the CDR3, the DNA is TGTGCCAGCAGCTTAATCCCTAGCAATGAGCAGTTCTTC.